This entry concerns a single T cell receptor (beta chain). Its antigen is as yet unknown. This sample was taken from a study of shared clonotypes between healthy human individuals. Generated by immunoSEQ multiplex PCR, the TCRdb table keeps only in-frame clones and is missing some. The sample holds 2,500,000 or so clones, approximately 90% seen once. The V end lost 3 bases, the J end lost 8 bases, and 14 bases lay between the germline ends. The CDR3 is made up of 14 amino acids. CDR1 and CDR2 (germline): SGHNT, YENEEA. Overall study findings and caveats: Sampling used blood alone; tissue repertoires probably differ.

The source is a young man in good health. Sequencing was carried out using naive CD4+ T cells sorted from blood. Specified subset: CD45RA+ positively selected. The chain has TRBV11-3 and TRBJ2-1, with D unresolved. The DNA of the CDR3 is TGTGCCAGCAGCTTGGGGTCACTAAAGGATGAGCAGTTCTTC. Its translation is CASSLGSLKDEQFF.